These T cell receptor beta chains were read from a single sample in a study of PD-1 blockade in mismatch repair-deficient tumors. The assay was immunoSEQ multiplex PCR, and TCRdb's table has in-frame clones only and misses some. Here the sample spans 80,000 to 130,000 clones, approximately 83% being singletons. This specimen consisted of peripheral blood, obtained approximately 35 weeks after starting pembrolizumab. These TCRs come from an adult with mismatch repair-deficient cancer. Both conserved end residues are part of each CDR3. The order of the fields is V gene, clone size, CDR3 protein. Rows may omit the clone size; those that give it use once, few, many or a size class.

TRBV7-9,.,CASTTSATNEKLFF
TRBV7-3,.,CASSTGTKADTQYF
TRBV11-2,.,CASSLGGRPENEQFF
TRBV6-1,few,CASSGQAYTGELFF
TRBV19,.,CASSPTRSNEQFF
TRBV2,.,CASSVRTVGEKLFF
TRBV7-2,.,CASSDGLSTDTQYF
TRBV9,.,CASSFRDKEVSDTQYF
TRBV7-2,few,CASSGFVGAGAGEQYF
TRBV9,.,CASSVVAGITDTQYF
TRBV19,.,CASMLGNTEAFF
TRBV7-6,few,CASSSLGSTEAFF
TRBV11-3,.,CASSKGGRVLGTEAFF
TRBV5-1,.,CASSSAGTTPNEQFF
TRBV27,few,CASSPGAGGRGYTF
TRBV19,.,CASSVGQRVTEAFF
TRBV6-1,.,CASSEGTALGGNIQYF
TRBV4-3,once,CASSQDWAGGPSTNEKLFF
TRBV4-1,.,CASSQGGQGVGDTQYF
TRBV7-2,.,CASSLIKKPAGNTIYF
TRBV6-1,.,CASNPGGGTEAFF
TRBV5-1,medium-sized,CASSSTAANYGYTF
TRBV11-3,once,CASSFLVDAGGNRETQYF
TRBV29-1,.,CSVALGLAEYEQYF
TRBV6-1,.,CASSEAQGAANEKLFF
TRBV10-3,.,CAISESPYEQYF
TRBV5-1,.,CASSPAGGQNTEAFF
TRBV7-2,.,CASSLSRTGLTGELFF
TRBV5-4,.,CASSLESGSSEQFF
TRBV7-3,.,CASSSKAGPSYNEQFF
TRBV30,.,CAWRETGMGKGYTF
TRBV4-1,.,CASSSQIGGIGDYGDYEQYF
TRBV28,.,CASSLADGTEAFF
TRBV2,once,CASSFGTDNYEQYF
TRBV30,.,CAWSVNRANEQYF
TRBV7-8,.,CASSSGRLENEQYF
TRBV7-3,.,CASSLDPILDEQFF
TRBV9,.,CASSVERSGRNLNEQFF
TRBV5-1,.,CASSGQGTMNTEAFF
TRBV7-2,.,CASSFGLALGGELFF
TRBV11-2,.,CASSLGNGRDTQYF
TRBV7-2,few,CASSFGTVPDEQYF
TRBV15,.,CATSREQGRAFF